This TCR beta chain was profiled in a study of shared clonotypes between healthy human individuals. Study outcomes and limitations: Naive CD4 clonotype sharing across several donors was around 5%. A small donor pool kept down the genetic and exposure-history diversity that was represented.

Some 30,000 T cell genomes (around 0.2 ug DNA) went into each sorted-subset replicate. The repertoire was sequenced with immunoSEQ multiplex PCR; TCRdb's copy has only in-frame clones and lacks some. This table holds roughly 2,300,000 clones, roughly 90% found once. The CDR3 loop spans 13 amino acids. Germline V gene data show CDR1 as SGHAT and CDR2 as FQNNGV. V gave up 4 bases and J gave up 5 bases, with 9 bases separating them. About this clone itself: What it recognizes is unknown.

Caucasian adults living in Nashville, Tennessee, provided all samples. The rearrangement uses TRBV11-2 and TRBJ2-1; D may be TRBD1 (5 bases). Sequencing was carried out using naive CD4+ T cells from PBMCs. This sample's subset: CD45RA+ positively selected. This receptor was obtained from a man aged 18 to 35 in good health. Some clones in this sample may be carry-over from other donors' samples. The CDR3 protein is CASSSDRHNEQFF. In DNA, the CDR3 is TGTGCCAGCAGCTCCGACAGACACAATGAGCAGTTCTTC.